This T cell receptor (beta chain) is from a study of T cells after yellow fever vaccination. Study outcomes and limitations: There was a possibility that FACS-sorted repertoires contained abundant clonotypes contaminating from the bulk population.

This CDR3 region has 15 residues. Germline V gives CDR1 SGHTA, CDR2 FQGNSA. Trimming took 5 bases from V and 4 from J, leaving 17 bases between them. Of note for this clonotype: The target antigen is unknown.

One entry per CDR3 protein results from TCRdb running MiXCR on the 5' RACE reads. The sample records 400,000 to 450,000 distinct CDR3 sequences, about 19% being singletons. The receptor's source is a young man who received the YFV17D yellow fever vaccine. The sample consisted of PBMCs, taken before the yellow fever booster vaccination. V is TRBV7-2 and J is TRBJ1-2; D is possibly TRBD1 (6 bases). The CDR3 reads CASSPDTGGFYGYTF. CDR3 nucleotides: TGTGCCAGCAGCCCGGACACCGGGGGCTTCTATGGCTACACCTTC.